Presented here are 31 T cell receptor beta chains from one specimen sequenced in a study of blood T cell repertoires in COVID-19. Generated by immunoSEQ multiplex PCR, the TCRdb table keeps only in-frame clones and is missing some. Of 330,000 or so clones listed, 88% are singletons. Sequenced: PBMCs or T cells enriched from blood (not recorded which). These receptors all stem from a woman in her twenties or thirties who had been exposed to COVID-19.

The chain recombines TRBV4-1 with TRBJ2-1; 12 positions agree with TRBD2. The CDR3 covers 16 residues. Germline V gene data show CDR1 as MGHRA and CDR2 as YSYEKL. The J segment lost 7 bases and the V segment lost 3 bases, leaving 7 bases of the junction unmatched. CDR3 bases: TGCGCCAGCAGCCAGCCCTCTAGCGGGGGGGGTAATGAGCAGTTCTTC. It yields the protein CASSQPSSGGGNEQFF.

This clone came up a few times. Written as DNA, the CDR3 is TGCAGTGCTAGTCCCGCGGAGACCCAGTACTTC. Its translation is CSASPAETQYF. This chain connects TRBV20-1 to TRBJ2-5; no reliable D call. This CDR3 region has 11 residues. Per germline, CDR1 DFQATT and CDR2 SNEGSKA (reference sequence). V shed 3 bases and J shed 5 bases, with 7 bases lying between them.

The CDR3 region has the DNA TGTGCCAGCTCACCACCAGGACTAGCGGGTAATGAGCAGTTCTTC. Protein: CASSPPGLAGNEQFF. The V and J genes are TRBV18 and TRBJ2-1, with 11 nucleotides matching TRBD2. CDR3 length: 15 residues. Germline V lookup: CDR1 KGHSH, CDR2 LQKENI. The junction had 2 bases not matched to a gene; V was cut back by 0 bases and J by 7 bases.

CDR3: CATGKGQLGGETQYF. In nucleotides, the CDR3 is TGTGCCACCGGAAAAGGACAGCTTGGCGGAGAGACCCAGTACTTC. The chain joins TRBV10-3 to TRBJ2-5, with D perhaps TRBD1 (6 bases). This CDR3 is 15 amino acids long. In germline, CDR1 is ENHRY, CDR2 SYGVKD. Trimming removed 10 bases at V and 4 bases at J, with 22 bases between.

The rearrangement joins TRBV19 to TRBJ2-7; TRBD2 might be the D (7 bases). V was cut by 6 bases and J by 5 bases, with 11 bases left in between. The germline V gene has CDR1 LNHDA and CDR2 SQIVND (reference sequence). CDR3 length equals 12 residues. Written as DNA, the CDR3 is TGTGCCAGTAGGGGAGGGGGGCACGAGCAGTACTTC. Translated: CASRGGGHEQYF.

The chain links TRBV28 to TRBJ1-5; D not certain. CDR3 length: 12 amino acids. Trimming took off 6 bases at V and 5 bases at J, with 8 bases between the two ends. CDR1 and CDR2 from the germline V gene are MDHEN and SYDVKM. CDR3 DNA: TGTGCCAGCAGCCTAACTGATCAGCCCCAGCATTTT. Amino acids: CASSLTDQPQHF.

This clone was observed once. CDR3 bases: TGTGCCAGCAGTTTTGGGCAGTTCAGATCCTACGAGCAGTACTTC. Translating it yields CASSFGQFRSYEQYF. The rearrangement links TRBV28 to TRBJ2-7; unclear D gene. CDR1 is MDHEN, CDR2 SYDVKM, per germline. The germline V and J ends were trimmed by 3 bases and 1 base, with 13 bases remaining between them. This CDR3 contains 15 residues.

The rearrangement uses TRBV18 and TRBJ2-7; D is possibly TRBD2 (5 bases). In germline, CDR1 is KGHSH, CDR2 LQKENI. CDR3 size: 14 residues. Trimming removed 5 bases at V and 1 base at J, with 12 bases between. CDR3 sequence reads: CASSSGIGSYEQYF. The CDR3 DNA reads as TGTGCCAGCTCATCGGGGATTGGGTCCTACGAGCAGTACTTC.

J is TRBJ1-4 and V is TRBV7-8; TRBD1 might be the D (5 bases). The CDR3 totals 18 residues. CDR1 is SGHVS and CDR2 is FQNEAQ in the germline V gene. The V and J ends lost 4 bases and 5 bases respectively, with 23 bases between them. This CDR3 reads CASSSYQGGIGRNEKLFF. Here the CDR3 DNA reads TGTGCCAGCAGCTCGTACCAGGGAGGAATTGGGAGGAATGAAAAACTGTTTTTT.

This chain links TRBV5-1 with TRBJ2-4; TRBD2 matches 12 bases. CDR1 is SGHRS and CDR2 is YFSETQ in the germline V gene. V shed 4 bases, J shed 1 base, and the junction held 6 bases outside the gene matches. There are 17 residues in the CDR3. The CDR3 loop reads CASSREGLAGAKNIQYF. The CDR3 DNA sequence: TGCGCCAGCAGCAGAGAGGGACTAGCGGGTGCCAAAAACATTCAGTACTTC.

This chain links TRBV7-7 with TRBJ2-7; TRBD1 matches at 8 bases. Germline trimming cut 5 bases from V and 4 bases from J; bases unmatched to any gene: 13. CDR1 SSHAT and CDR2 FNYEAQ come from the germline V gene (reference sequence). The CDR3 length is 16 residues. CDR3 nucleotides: TGTGCCAGCAGCCCCGCAATGGGGACAGGATCTTACGAGCAGTACTTC. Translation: CASSPAMGTGSYEQYF.

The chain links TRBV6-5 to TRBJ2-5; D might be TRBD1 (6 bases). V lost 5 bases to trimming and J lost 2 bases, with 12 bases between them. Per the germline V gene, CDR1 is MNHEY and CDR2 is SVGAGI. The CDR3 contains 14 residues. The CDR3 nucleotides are TGTGCCAGCAGTCCCAGGGGCTTTCAAGAGACCCAGTACTTC. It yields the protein CASSPRGFQETQYF.

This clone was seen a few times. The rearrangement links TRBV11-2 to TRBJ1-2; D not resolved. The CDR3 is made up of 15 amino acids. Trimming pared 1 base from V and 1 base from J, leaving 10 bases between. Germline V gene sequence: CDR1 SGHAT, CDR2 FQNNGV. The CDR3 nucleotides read TGTGCCAGCAGCTTAGTGGCAGGAGGTAACTATGGCTACACCTTC. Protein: CASSLVAGGNYGYTF.

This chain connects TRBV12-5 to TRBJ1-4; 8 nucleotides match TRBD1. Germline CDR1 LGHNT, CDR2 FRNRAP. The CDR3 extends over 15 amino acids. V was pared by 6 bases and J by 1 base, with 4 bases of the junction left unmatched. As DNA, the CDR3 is TGTGCTAGTGGGACAGGGGACCAAACTAATGAAAAACTGTTTTTT. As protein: CASGTGDQTNEKLFF.

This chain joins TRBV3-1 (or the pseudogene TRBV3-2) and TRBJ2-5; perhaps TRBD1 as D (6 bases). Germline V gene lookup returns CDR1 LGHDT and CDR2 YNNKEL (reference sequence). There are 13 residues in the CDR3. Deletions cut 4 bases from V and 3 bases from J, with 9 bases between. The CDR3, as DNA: TGTGCCAGCAGCCCTTCAGGGGAAGAGACCCAGTACTTC. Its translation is CASSPSGEETQYF.

The CDR3 DNA is TGTGCCAGCTCACCAACAAACAGGGGCACTGAAGCTTTCTTT. It yields the protein CASSPTNRGTEAFF. J is TRBJ1-1 and V is TRBV18; 7 bases are shared with TRBD1. In germline, CDR1 is KGHSH, CDR2 LQKENI. This CDR3 has 14 residues. V shed 2 bases and J 4 bases; nucleotides not matched to a gene: 4.

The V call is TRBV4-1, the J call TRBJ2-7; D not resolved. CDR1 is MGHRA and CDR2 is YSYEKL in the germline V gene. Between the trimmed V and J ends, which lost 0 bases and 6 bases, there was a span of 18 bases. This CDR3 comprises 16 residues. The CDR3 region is CASSQDPDRGTSEQYF. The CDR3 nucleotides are TGCGCCAGCAGCCAAGATCCTGACCGAGGAACCTCCGAGCAGTACTTC.

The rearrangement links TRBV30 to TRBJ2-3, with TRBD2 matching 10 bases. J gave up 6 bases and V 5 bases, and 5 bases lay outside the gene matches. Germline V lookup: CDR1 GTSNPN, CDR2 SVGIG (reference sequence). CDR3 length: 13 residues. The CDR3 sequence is CAWLAGASDTQYF. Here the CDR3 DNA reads TGTGCCTGGCTAGCGGGAGCCTCCGATACGCAGTATTTT.

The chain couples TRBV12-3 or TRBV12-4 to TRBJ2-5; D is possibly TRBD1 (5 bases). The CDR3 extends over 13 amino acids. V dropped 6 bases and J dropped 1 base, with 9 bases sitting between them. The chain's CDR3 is CASRPTVQETQYF. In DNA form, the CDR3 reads TGTGCCAGCAGACCGACAGTCCAAGAGACCCAGTACTTC.

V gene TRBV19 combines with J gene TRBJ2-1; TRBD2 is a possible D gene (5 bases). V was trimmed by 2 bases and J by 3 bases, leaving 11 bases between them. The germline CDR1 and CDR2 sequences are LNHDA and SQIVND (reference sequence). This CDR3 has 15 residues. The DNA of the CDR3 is TGTGCCAGTAGTATAACGGGAATCCTCTACAATGAGCAGTTCTTC. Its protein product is CASSITGILYNEQFF.

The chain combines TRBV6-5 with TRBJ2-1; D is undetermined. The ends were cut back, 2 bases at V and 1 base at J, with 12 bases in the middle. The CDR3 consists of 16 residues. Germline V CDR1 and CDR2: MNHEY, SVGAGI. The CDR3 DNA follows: TGTGCCAGCAGTTACGGTATAAGCGAATCCTACAATGAGCAGTTCTTC. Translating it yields CASSYGISESYNEQFF.

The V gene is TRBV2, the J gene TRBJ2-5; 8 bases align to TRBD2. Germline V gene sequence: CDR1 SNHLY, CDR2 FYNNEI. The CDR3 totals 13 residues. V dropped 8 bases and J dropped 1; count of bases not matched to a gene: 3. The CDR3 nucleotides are TGTGCCAGCTTAGGACTAGCCCAAGAGACCCAGTACTTC. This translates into CASLGLAQETQYF. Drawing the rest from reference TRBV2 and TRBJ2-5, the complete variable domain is EPEVTQTPSHQVTQMGQEVILRCVPISNHLYFYWYRQILGQKVEFLVSFYNNEISEKSEIFDDQFSVERPDGSNFTLKIRSTKLEDSAMYFCASLGLAQETQYFGPGTRLLVL.

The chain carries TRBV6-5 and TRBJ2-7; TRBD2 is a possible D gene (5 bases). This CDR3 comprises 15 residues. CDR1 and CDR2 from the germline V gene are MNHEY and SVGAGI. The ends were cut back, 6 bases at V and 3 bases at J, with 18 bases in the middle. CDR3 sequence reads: CASRAVGFGDYEQYF. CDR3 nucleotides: TGTGCCAGCAGGGCCGTTGGCTTCGGGGACTACGAGCAGTACTTC.

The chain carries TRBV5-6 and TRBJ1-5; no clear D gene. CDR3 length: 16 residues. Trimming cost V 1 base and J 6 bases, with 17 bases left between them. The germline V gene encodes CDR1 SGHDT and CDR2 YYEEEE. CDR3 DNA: TGTGCCAGCAGCTTGCGTGCTGTTCCCTGGGCTCAGCCCCAGCATTTT. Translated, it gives CASSLRAVPWAQPQHF.

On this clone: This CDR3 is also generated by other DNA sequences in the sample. The chain's CDR3 is CASSRDISYEQYF. CDR3 DNA: TGTGCCAGCAGCCGGGACATCTCCTACGAGCAGTACTTC. The J gene is TRBJ2-7, the V gene TRBV12-3 or TRBV12-4, with a possible D match to TRBD1 (6 bases). The CDR3 is 13 amino acids. V lost 6 bases, J lost 0 bases, and 9 bases lay in between.

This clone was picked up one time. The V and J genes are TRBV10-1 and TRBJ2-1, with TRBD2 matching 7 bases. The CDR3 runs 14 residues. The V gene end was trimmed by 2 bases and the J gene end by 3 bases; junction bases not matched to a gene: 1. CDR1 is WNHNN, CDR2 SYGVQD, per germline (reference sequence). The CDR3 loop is CASSEASGYNEQFF. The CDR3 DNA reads TGCGCCAGCAGTGAGGCTAGCGGCTACAATGAGCAGTTCTTC.

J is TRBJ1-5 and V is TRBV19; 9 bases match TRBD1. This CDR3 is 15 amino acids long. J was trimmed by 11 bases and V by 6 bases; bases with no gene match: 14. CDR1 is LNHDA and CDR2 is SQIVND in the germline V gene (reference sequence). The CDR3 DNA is TGTGCCAGTAGGGCTTGGGGACAGGGACATAGGACCCAGCATTTT. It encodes CASRAWGQGHRTQHF.

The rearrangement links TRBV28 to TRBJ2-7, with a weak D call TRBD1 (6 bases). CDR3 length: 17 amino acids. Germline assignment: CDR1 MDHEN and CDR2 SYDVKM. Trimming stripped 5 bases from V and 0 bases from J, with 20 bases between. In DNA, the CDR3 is TGTGCCAGCAGTCCTGGGACATTCCCATCCTCCTCCTACGAGCAGTACTTC. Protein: CASSPGTFPSSSYEQYF.

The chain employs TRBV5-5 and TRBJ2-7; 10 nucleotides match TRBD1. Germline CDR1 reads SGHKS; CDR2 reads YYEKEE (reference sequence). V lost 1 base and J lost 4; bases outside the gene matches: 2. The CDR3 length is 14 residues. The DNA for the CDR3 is TGTGCCAGCAGCTTGTGGGACAGGGGTTACGAGCAGTACTTC. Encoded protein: CASSLWDRGYEQYF.

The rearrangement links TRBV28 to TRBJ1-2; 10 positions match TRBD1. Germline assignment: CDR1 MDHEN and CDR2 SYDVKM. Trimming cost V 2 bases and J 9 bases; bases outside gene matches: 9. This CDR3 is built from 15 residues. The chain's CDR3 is CASSLGGTGANRYTF. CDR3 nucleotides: TGTGCCAGCAGTTTAGGGGGGACAGGGGCTAATCGCTACACCTTC.

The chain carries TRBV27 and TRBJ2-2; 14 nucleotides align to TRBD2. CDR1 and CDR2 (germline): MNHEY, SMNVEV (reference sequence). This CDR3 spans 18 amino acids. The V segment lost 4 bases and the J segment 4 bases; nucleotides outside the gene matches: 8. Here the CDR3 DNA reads TGTGCCAGCAGTTCGGGACTAGCGGGAGTGTTAGGCACCGGGGAGCTGTTTTTT. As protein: CASSSGLAGVLGTGELFF.